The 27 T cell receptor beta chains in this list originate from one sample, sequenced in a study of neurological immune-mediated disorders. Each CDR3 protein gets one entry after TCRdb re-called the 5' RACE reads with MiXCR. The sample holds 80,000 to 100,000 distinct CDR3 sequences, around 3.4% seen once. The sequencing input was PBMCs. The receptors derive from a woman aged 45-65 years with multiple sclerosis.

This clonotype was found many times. The CDR3 coding sequence is TGCAGTGCTAGAGTCGGGACAGGGGTGGCCGGGGAGCTGTTTTTT. Encoded protein: CSARVGTGVAGELFF. The V gene is TRBV20-1, the J gene TRBJ2-2; 10 bases line up with TRBD1. Germline V gene data show CDR1 as DFQATT and CDR2 as SNEGSKA (reference sequence). The V gene end was trimmed by 1 base and the J gene end by 6 bases; junction bases not matched to a gene: 5. This CDR3 contains 15 residues.

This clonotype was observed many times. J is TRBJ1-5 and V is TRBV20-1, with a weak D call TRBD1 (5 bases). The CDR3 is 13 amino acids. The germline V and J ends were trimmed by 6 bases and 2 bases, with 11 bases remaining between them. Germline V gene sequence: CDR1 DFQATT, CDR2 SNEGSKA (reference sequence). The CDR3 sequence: CSAKEGRNQPQHF. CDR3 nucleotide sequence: TGCAGTGCCAAAGAGGGGCGCAATCAGCCCCAGCATTTT.

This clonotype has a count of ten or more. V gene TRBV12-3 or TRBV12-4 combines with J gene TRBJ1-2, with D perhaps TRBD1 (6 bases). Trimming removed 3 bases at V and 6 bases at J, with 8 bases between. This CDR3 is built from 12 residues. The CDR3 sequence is CASSFSGDGYTF. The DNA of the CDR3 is TGTGCCAGCAGTTTCTCAGGGGATGGCTACACCTTC.

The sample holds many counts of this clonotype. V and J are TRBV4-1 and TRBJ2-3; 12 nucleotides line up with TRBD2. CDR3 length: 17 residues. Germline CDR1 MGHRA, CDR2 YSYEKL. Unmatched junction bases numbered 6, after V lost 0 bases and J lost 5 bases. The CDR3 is CASSQDSSGGAEDTQYF. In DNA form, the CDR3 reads TGCGCCAGCAGCCAAGATTCTAGCGGGGGGGCCGAAGATACGCAGTATTTT.

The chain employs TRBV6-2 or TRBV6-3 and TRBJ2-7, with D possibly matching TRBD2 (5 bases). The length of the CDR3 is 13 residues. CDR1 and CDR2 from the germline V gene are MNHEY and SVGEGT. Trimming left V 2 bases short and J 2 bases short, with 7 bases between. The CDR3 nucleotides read TGTGCCAGCAGTTACCCGGGAACCTACGAGCAGTACTTC. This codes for CASSYPGTYEQYF.

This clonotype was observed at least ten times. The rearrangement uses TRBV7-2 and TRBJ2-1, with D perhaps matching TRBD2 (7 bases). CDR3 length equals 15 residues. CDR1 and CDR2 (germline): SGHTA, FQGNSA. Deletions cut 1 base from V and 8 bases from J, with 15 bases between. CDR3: CASSLVGGGGDEQFF. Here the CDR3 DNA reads TGTGCCAGCAGCTTAGTAGGTGGCGGGGGCGATGAGCAGTTCTTC.

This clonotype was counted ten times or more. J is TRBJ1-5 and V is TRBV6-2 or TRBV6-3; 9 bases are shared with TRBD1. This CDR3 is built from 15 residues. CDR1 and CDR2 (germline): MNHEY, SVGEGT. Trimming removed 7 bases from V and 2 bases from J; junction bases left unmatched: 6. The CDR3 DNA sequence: TGTGCCAGCACTTGGACAGGGGTGGGCAATCAGCCCCAGCATTTT. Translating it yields CASTWTGVGNQPQHF.

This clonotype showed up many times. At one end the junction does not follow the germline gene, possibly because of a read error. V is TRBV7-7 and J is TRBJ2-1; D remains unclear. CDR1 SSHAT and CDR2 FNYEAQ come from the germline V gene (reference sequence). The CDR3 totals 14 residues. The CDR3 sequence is CASSLDGSYGEQFF. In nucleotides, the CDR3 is TGTGCTAGCAGCTTAGATGGAAGTTACGGTGAGCAGTTCTTC. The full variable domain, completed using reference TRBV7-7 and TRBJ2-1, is GAGVSQSPRYKVTKRGQDVTLRCDPISSHATLYWYQQALGQGPEFLTYFNYEAQPDKSGLPSDRFSAERPEGSISTLTIQRTEQRDSAMYRCASSLDGSYGEQFFGPGTRLTVL.

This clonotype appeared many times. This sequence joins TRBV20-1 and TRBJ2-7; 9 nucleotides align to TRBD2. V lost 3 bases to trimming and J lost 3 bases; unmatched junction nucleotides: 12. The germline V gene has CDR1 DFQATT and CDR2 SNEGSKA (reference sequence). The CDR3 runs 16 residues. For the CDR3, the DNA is TGCAGTGCTAGCCGTAGCGGGGGTCTTGCTTTCTACGAGCAGTACTTC. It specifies CSASRSGGLAFYEQYF.

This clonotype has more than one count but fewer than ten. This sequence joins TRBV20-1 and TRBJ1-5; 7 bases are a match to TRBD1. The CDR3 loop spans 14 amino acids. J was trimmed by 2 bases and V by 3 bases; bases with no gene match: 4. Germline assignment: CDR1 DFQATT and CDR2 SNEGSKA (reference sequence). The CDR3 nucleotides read TGCAGTGCTAGTTTCGGGACAGGCAATCAGCCCCAGCATTTT. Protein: CSASFGTGNQPQHF.

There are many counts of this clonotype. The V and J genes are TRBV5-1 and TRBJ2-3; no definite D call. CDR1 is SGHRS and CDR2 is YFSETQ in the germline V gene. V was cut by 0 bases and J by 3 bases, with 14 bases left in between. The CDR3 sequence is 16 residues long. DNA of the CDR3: TGCGCCAGCAGCTTGGTGCGGACCTCTAGAACAGATACGCAGTATTTT. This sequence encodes CASSLVRTSRTDTQYF.

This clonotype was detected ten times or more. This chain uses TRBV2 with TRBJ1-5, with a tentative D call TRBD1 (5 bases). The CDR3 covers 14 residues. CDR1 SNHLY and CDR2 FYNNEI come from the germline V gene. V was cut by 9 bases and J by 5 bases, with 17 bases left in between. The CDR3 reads CARRPRGSDQPQHF. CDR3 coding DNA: TGTGCCAGGAGGCCCCGGGGCTCGGATCAGCCCCAGCATTTT.

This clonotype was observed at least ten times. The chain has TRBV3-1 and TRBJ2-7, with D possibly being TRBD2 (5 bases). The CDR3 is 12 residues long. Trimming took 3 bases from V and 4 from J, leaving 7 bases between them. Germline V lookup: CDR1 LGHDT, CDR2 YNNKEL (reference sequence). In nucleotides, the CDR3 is TGTGCCAGCAGCCATCGGACTTACGAGCAGTACTTC. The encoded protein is CASSHRTYEQYF.

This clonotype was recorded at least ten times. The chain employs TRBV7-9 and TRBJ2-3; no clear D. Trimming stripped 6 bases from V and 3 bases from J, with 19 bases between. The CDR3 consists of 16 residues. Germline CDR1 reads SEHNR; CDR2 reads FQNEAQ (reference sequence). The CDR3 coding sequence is TGTGCCAGCAGTACAAGGCGAGATTTGCTTACAGATACGCAGTATTTT. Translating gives CASSTRRDLLTDTQYF.

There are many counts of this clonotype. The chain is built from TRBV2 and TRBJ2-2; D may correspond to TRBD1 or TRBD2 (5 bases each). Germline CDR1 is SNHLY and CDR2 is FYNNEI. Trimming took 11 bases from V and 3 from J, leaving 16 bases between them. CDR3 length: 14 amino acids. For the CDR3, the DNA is TGTGCCGGAAGAGGGGCCCCCGACACCGGGGAGCTGTTTTTT. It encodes CAGRGAPDTGELFF.

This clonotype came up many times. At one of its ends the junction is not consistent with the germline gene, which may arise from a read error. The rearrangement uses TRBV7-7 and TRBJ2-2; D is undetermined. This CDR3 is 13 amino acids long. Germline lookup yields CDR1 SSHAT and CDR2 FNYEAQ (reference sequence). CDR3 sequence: CASSLMGTGELFF. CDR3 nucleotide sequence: TGTGCTAGCAGCTTAATGGGGACCGGGGAGCTGTTTTTT.

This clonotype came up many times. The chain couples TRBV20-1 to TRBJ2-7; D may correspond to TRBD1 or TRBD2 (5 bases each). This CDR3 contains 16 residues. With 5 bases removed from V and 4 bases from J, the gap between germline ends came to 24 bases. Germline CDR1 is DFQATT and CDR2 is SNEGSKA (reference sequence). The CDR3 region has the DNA TGCAGTGCTTCCCGGGATGGGGCGGCCGGGGTTTACGAGCAGTACTTC. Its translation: CSASRDGAAGVYEQYF.

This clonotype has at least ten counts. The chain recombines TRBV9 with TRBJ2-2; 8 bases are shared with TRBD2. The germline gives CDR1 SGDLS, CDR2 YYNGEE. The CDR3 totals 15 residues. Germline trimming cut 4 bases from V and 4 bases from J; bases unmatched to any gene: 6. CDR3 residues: CASSLRGAVTGELFF. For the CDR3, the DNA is TGTGCCAGCAGCTTGCGGGGGGCGGTCACCGGGGAGCTGTTTTTT.

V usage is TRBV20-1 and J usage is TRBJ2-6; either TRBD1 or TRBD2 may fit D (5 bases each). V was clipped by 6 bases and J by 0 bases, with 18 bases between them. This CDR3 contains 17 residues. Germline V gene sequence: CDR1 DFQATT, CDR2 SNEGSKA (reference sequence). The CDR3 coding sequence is TGCAGTGCAAAAGGGGCGGGTTCTAGCTCTGGGGCCAACGTCCTGACTTTC. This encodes CSAKGAGSSSGANVLTF.

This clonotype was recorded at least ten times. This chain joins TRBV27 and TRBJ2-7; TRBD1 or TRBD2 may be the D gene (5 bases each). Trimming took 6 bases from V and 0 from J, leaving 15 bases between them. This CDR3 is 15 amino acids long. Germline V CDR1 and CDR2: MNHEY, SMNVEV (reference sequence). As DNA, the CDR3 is TGTGCCAGCAGCCACGCCCCAGGGAGCTCCTACGAGCAGTACTTC. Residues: CASSHAPGSSYEQYF.

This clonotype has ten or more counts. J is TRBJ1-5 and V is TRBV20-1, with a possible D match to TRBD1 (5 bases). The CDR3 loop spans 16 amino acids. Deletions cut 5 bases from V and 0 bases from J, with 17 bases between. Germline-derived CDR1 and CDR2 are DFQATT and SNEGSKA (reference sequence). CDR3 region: CSAAGTLYYSNQPQHF. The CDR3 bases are TGCAGTGCTGCCGGGACCCTGTACTATAGCAATCAGCCCCAGCATTTT.

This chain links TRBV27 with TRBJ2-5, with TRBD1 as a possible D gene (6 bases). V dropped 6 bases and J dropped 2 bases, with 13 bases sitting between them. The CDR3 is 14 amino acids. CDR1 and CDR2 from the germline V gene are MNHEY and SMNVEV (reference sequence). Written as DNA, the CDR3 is TGTGCCAGCAGCAAGAGGACAGTTCAAGAGACCCAGTACTTC. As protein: CASSKRTVQETQYF.

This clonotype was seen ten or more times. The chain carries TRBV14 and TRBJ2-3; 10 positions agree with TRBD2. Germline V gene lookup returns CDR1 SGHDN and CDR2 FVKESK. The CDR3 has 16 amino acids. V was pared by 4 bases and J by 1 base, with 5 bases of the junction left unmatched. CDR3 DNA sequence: TGTGCCAGCAGCCCCCTCCTAGCGGGGGGCACAGATACGCAGTATTTT. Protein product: CASSPLLAGGTDTQYF.

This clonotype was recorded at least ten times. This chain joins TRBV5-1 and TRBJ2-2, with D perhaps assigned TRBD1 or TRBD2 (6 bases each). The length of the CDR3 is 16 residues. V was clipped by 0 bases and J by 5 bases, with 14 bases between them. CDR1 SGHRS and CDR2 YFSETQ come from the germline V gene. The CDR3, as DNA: TGCGCCAGCAGCTTGGTTCGGGGGCATGATACCGGGGAGCTGTTTTTT. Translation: CASSLVRGHDTGELFF.

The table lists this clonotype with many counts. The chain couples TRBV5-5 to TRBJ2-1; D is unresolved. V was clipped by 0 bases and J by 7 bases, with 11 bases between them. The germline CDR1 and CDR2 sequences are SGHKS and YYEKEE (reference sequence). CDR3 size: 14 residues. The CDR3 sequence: CASSLVAVRNEQFF. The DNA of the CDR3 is TGTGCCAGCAGCTTGGTTGCGGTGAGGAATGAGCAGTTCTTC.

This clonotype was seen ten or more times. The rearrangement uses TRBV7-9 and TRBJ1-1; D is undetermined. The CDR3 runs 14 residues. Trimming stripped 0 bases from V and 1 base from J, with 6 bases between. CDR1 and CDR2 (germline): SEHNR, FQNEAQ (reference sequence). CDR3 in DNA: TGTGCCAGCAGCTTAGCCTCTAAGAACACTGAAGCTTTCTTT. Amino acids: CASSLASKNTEAFF.

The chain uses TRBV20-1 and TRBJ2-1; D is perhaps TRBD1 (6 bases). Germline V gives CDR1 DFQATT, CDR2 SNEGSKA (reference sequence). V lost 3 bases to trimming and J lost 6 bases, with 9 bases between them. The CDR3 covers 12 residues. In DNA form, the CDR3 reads TGCAGTGCTAGTATAGGGGGCAATGAGCAGTTCTTC. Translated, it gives CSASIGGNEQFF.